The 23 T cell receptor beta chains reported below all come from one sample, sequenced in a study of blood T cell repertoires in COVID-19. Repertoires were generated with immunoSEQ multiplex PCR, while TCRdb's copy carries only in-frame clones and drops some. The sample lists approximately 73,000 clones, more than 65% occurring once. The sequenced sample consisted of peripheral blood. The receptor set was obtained from a woman in her 70s with acute or convalescent COVID-19.

This chain connects TRBV19 to TRBJ2-3; no clear D. Germline CDR1 reads LNHDA; CDR2 reads SQIVND (reference sequence). V lost 6 bases and J 4 bases, leaving 11 bases between the germline ends. This CDR3 is 13 amino acids long. DNA for the CDR3: TGTGCCAGTAGCCTAGTTAGAGCAGATACGCAGTATTTT. This codes for CASSLVRADTQYF.

The gene calls are TRBV6-2 or TRBV6-3 and TRBJ1-5; perhaps TRBD1 as D (5 bases). V was clipped by 0 bases and J by 3 bases, with 9 bases between them. Germline V gene lookup returns CDR1 MNHEY and CDR2 SVGEGT. The CDR3 has 15 residues. This chain's CDR3 is CASSYSGLLNQPQHF. The CDR3 nucleotides are TGTGCCAGCAGTTACTCGGGACTCCTCAATCAGCCCCAGCATTTT.

The genes are TRBV4-1 and TRBJ2-7; 8 bases align to TRBD1. The ends lost 1 base at V and 3 bases at J; junction bases unmatched: 5. Germline V lookup: CDR1 MGHRA, CDR2 YSYEKL. The CDR3 is 15 residues long. The CDR3 DNA is TGCGCCAGCAGCCAAGTATACAGGGGGGACTACGAGCAGTACTTC. Protein product: CASSQVYRGDYEQYF.

This clone was seen once. The chain carries TRBV7-2 and TRBJ1-3; D possibly corresponds to TRBD1 (6 bases). The CDR3 totals 19 residues. Trimming pared 1 base from V and 2 bases from J, leaving 21 bases between. CDR1 is SGHTA and CDR2 is FQGNSA in the germline V gene. CDR3: CASSLVPSGGMGTGNTIYF. The CDR3 DNA follows: TGTGCCAGCAGCTTAGTCCCCAGCGGGGGCATGGGCACTGGAAACACCATATATTTT.

V gene TRBV24-1 combines with J gene TRBJ2-3, with D possibly being TRBD1 (5 bases). Germline CDR1 and CDR2: KGHDR and SFDVKD. Trimming pared 3 bases from V and 2 bases from J, leaving 14 bases between. The CDR3 has 16 residues. The CDR3: CATSDPGQGSTDTQYF. The CDR3 bases are TGTGCCACCAGTGATCCAGGCCAGGGATCCACAGATACGCAGTATTTT.

The chain is built from TRBV7-2 and TRBJ1-2; 8 bases align to TRBD1. Per the germline V gene, CDR1 is SGHTA and CDR2 is FQGNSA. This CDR3 is built from 14 residues. V gave up 1 base and J gave up 4 bases; unmatched junction bases: 2. In nucleotides, the CDR3 is TGTGCCAGCAGCTTAGGGACAGGGATCTATGGCTACACCTTC. It encodes CASSLGTGIYGYTF.

The chain recombines TRBV30 with TRBJ2-2; tentatively, D is TRBD1 (6 bases). The CDR3 totals 12 residues. Germline V gene sequence: CDR1 GTSNPN, CDR2 SVGIG (reference sequence). Trimming took 4 bases from V and 4 from J, leaving 7 bases between them. CDR3 DNA sequence: TGTGCCTGGAACAGGGTCACCGGGGAGCTGTTTTTT. Its protein product is CAWNRVTGELFF.

The chain is built from TRBV7-2 and TRBJ2-3; TRBD2 matches at 10 bases. CDR3 length: 18 amino acids. Germline V gene sequence: CDR1 SGHTA, CDR2 FQGNSA. V shed 5 bases, J shed 4 bases, and the junction held 15 bases outside the gene matches. The CDR3 coding sequence is TGTGCCAGCAGCCCCGGCCGGGGGCTAGCGGGGGAGTCAGATACGCAGTATTTT. Protein: CASSPGRGLAGESDTQYF.

J is TRBJ1-6 and V is TRBV7-2; perhaps TRBD1 as D (5 bases). The V end lost 7 bases, the J end lost 7 bases, and 17 bases lay between the germline ends. The germline V gene encodes CDR1 SGHTA and CDR2 FQGNSA. The CDR3 length is 15 residues. The CDR3 loop reads CASTDRGQGNSPLHF. DNA of the CDR3: TGTGCCAGCACAGACCGTGGGCAGGGCAATTCACCCCTCCACTTT.

The chain carries TRBV2 and TRBJ2-3, with D maybe TRBD2 (5 bases). The CDR3 sequence is 13 residues long. The V gene's germline CDR1 is SNHLY and CDR2 FYNNEI. The germline V and J ends were trimmed by 6 bases and 6 bases, with 13 bases remaining between them. In DNA, the CDR3 is TGTGCCAGCAGGACCTCCGGCGGGGATACGCAGTATTTT. It codes for CASRTSGGDTQYF.

This clone was detected once. The chain joins TRBV29-1 to TRBJ1-4, with TRBD1 matching over 7 bases. Germline CDR1 reads SQVTM; CDR2 reads ANQGSEA. V trimming: 4 bases; J trimming: 8 bases; junction bases outside the gene matches: 4. This CDR3 contains 12 residues. The CDR3 sequence: CSVGGGEEKLFF. The DNA for the CDR3 is TGCAGCGTTGGAGGGGGCGAGGAAAAACTGTTTTTT.

The V and J genes are TRBV6-5 and TRBJ2-3; 11 bases fit TRBD2. V was clipped by 6 bases and J by 6 bases; unmatched bases: 8. This CDR3 region has 15 residues. The germline gives CDR1 MNHEY, CDR2 SVGAGI. The CDR3 nucleotides are TGTGCCAGCAGCAGTAGCGGGAGGGCCTTTGATACGCAGTATTTT. Its protein product is CASSSSGRAFDTQYF.

This clone turned up a few times. The chain uses TRBV28 and TRBJ1-2; 8 nucleotides align to TRBD1. CDR3 length equals 14 residues. Trimming removed 4 bases from V and 7 bases from J; junction bases left unmatched: 8. Germline loops: CDR1 MDHEN, CDR2 SYDVKM. CDR3 amino acids: CASSSRTGISGYTF. The DNA of the CDR3 is TGTGCCAGCAGTTCCCGGACAGGGATCTCTGGCTACACCTTC.

The chain carries TRBV6-5 and TRBJ2-7, with a tentative D call TRBD2 (6 bases). V lost 8 bases and J 0 bases, leaving 14 bases between the germline ends. CDR1 MNHEY and CDR2 SVGAGI come from the germline V gene. The CDR3 contains 14 residues. CDR3 in DNA: TGTGCCAGCGGAGGGCCGGGGTACTCCTACGAGCAGTACTTC. Protein sequence: CASGGPGYSYEQYF.

This clone was recorded once. The chain employs TRBV18 and TRBJ2-5; 7 bases line up with TRBD1. The germline V gene encodes CDR1 KGHSH and CDR2 LQKENI. V trimming: 2 bases; J trimming: 3 bases; junction bases outside the gene matches: 12. The CDR3 runs 17 residues. The CDR3 here is CASSPTQGNRNKETQYF. CDR3 coding DNA: TGTGCCAGCTCACCAACACAGGGGAATAGAAATAAAGAGACCCAGTACTTC.

This sequence joins TRBV5-6 and TRBJ2-3, with 8 bases that match TRBD1. Trimming at V came to 2 bases and at J to 4 bases, leaving 6 bases not matched to a gene. CDR3 size: 15 residues. Germline CDR1 is SGHDT and CDR2 is YYEEEE. This CDR3 reads CASSFTQGAADTQYF. For the CDR3, the DNA is TGTGCCAGCAGCTTTACTCAGGGGGCAGCAGATACGCAGTATTTT.

The chain has TRBV29-1 and TRBJ2-5; 9 bases agree with TRBD1. Trimming took 6 bases from V and 5 from J; bases not matched to a gene: 7. The CDR3 totals 13 residues. CDR1 is SQVTM and CDR2 is ANQGSEA in the germline V gene. The CDR3 nucleotides read TGCAGCGTGGGGGACAGGGCCGCGGAGACCCAGTACTTC. It codes for CSVGDRAAETQYF.

J is TRBJ1-2 and V is TRBV29-1; D is undetermined. The CDR3 spans 13 residues. V was trimmed by 1 base and J by 7 bases, leaving 13 bases between them. Per the germline V gene, CDR1 is SQVTM and CDR2 is ANQGSEA. CDR3 residues: CSVEVSPDFGYTF. CDR3 sequence (DNA): TGCAGCGTTGAAGTGTCCCCGGACTTTGGCTACACCTTC.

The chain has TRBV5-6 and TRBJ2-7, with D possibly matching TRBD1 (6 bases). The V and J ends lost 4 bases and 4 bases respectively, with 12 bases between them. The CDR3 extends over 13 amino acids. From germline, CDR1 is SGHDT and CDR2 YYEEEE. The CDR3 sequence is CASSPGQLYEQYF. The CDR3, as DNA: TGTGCCAGCAGCCCAGGACAGCTATACGAGCAGTACTTC.

This clone was detected only once. The V call is TRBV29-1, the J call TRBJ1-1; TRBD1 matches at 8 bases. Germline assignment: CDR1 SQVTM and CDR2 ANQGSEA. This CDR3 contains 15 residues. V shed 2 bases, J shed 0 bases, and the junction held 5 bases outside the gene matches. The CDR3 DNA reads as TGCAGCGTTGAACCTGACAGGGGATTGAACACTGAAGCTTTCTTT. Translated: CSVEPDRGLNTEAFF.

The rearrangement joins TRBV2 to TRBJ2-1, with 7 nucleotides matching TRBD1. Germline CDR1 and CDR2: SNHLY and FYNNEI. This CDR3 comprises 14 residues. V lost 7 bases, J lost 8 bases, and 11 bases stayed unmatched. DNA of the CDR3: TGTGCCAGCAACGACAGGGAAAGTGTCGATGAGCAGTTCTTC. This gives the protein CASNDRESVDEQFF. Filled out from reference TRBV2 and TRBJ2-1, the complete variable domain reads EPEVTQTPSHQVTQMGQEVILRCVPISNHLYFYWYRQILGQKVEFLVSFYNNEISEKSEIFDDQFSVERPDGSNFTLKIRSTKLEDSAMYFCASNDRESVDEQFFGPGTRLTVL.

The V call is TRBV5-1, the J call TRBJ2-5; 7 nucleotides agree with TRBD1. There are 15 residues in the CDR3. CDR1 is SGHRS and CDR2 is YFSETQ in the germline V gene. The junction had 6 bases not matched to a gene; V was cut back by 1 base and J by 3 bases. CDR3 residues: CASSLTTGVEETQYF. CDR3 DNA: TGCGCCAGCAGCTTGACCACAGGGGTCGAAGAGACCCAGTACTTC.

V usage is TRBV28 and J usage is TRBJ2-2; D is possibly TRBD1 (5 bases). Trimming pared 7 bases from V and 6 bases from J, leaving 12 bases between. CDR1 is MDHEN and CDR2 is SYDVKM in the germline V gene. The CDR3 consists of 13 residues. For the CDR3, the DNA is TGTGCCAGCATAAACAGGCAAGCCGGGGAGCTGTTTTTT. Amino acids: CASINRQAGELFF.